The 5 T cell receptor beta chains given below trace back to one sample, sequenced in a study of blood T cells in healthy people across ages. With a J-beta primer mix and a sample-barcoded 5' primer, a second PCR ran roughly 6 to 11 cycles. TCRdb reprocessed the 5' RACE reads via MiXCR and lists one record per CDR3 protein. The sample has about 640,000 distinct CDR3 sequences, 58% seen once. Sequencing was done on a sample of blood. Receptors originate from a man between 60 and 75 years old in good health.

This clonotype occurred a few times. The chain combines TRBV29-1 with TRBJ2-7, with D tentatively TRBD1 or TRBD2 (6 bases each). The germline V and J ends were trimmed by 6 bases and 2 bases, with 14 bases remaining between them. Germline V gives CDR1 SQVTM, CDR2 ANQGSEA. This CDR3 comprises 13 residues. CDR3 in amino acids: CSVYREEAYEQYF. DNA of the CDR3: TGCAGCGTCTACAGGGAGGAAGCCTACGAGCAGTACTTC.

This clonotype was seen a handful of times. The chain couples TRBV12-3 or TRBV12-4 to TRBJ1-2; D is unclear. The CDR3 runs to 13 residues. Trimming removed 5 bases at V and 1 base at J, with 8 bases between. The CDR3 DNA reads TGTGCCAGCAGTCCGGACTTTAACTATGGCTACACCTTC. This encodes CASSPDFNYGYTF.

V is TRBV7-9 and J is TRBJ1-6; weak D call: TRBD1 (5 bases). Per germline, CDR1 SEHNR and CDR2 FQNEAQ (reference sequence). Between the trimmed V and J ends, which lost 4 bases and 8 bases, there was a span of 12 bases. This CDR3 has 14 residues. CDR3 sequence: CASSSLVGDSPLHF. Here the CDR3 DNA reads TGTGCCAGCAGCTCTTTGGTGGGGGATTCACCCCTCCACTTT. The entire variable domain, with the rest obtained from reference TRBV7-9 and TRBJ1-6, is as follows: DTGVSQNPRHKITKRGQNVTFRCDPISEHNRLYWYRQTLGQGPEFLTYFQNEAQLEKSRLLSDRFSAERPKGSFSTLEIQRTEQGDSAMYLCASSSLVGDSPLHFGNGTRLTVT.

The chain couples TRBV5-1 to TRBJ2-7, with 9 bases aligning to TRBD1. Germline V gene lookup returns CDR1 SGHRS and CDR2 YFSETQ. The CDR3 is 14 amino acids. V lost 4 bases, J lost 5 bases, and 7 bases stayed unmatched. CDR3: CASSGGQGIHEQYF. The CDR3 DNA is TGCGCCAGCAGCGGGGGACAGGGAATCCACGAGCAGTACTTC.

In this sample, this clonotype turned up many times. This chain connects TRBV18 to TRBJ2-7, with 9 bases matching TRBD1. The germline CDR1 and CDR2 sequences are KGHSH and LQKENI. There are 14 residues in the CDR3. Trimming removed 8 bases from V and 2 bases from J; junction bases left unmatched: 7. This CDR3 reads CASSPGQGPYEQYF. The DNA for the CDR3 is TGTGCCAGCAGTCCCGGACAGGGGCCCTACGAGCAGTACTTC.